Listed here are 7 T cell receptor beta chains from one sample, sequenced in a study of beta chain features in type 1 diabetes. The authors reverse transcribed all of the isolated RNA, so sequencing captured expressed TCRB transcripts. Sequencing was performed with immunoSEQ multiplex PCR; in TCRdb, only in-frame clones are kept and a portion is missing. The sample yields 350,000 or so clones, around 20% seen once. The sequenced sample was naive CD4+ T cells from blood. The source of these receptors is a woman between 18 and 29 years old in good health.

This clone was seen more than once but under ten times. CDR3 loop: CASRLGQGGDAQYF. The CDR3 nucleotides read TGTGCCAGCCGTCTGGGGCAGGGAGGAGATGCTCAGTACTTC. The chain couples TRBV27 to TRBJ2-4, with TRBD2 as a possible D gene (6 bases). In germline, CDR1 is MNHEY, CDR2 SMNVEV (reference sequence). CDR3 size: 14 residues. V lost 8 bases and J 12 bases, leaving 23 bases between the germline ends.

This clone has only a few counts. The chain combines TRBV29-1 with TRBJ2-1, with 12 positions matching TRBD2. Per germline, CDR1 SQVTM and CDR2 ANQGSEA. CDR3 size: 15 residues. Unmatched junction bases numbered 8, after V lost 6 bases and J lost 5 bases. The CDR3 nucleotides are TGCAGCGTCCGCCGGACTAGCGGGACCAACAATGAGCAGTTCTTC. Encoded protein: CSVRRTSGTNNEQFF.

This clone was picked up a small number of times. The chain joins TRBV11-1 to TRBJ2-1, with TRBD2 matching over 15 bases. With V trimmed by 3 bases and J by 7 bases, 4 bases remained unmatched. The CDR3 runs to 16 residues. CDR1 SGHAT and CDR2 FQDESV come from the germline V gene (reference sequence). CDR3 residues: CASSLWGLAGGNEQFF. The CDR3 coding sequence is TGTGCCAGCAGCTTGTGGGGACTAGCGGGAGGAAATGAGCAGTTCTTC.

This clone was observed a handful of times. The genes are TRBV7-3 and TRBJ2-3; D may be TRBD1 (5 bases). Looked up from germline, CDR1 is SGHTA and CDR2 is FQGTGA. V lost 2 bases, J lost 4 bases, and 10 bases lay in between. The CDR3 has 14 amino acids. In nucleotides, the CDR3 is TGTGCCAGCAGCTTACAGGGAAGGGCAGATACGCAGTATTTT. The encoded protein is CASSLQGRADTQYF.

The chain joins TRBV30 to TRBJ1-1, with TRBD1 identical over 7 bases. Germline assignment: CDR1 GTSNPN and CDR2 SVGIG (reference sequence). V lost 1 base, J lost 12 bases, and 8 bases stayed unmatched. This CDR3 comprises 12 residues. The CDR3 region has the DNA TGTGCCTGGAGTGACCTGACAGGGTGGACTTTCTTT. Encoded protein: CAWSDLTGWTFF.

This clone was detected only a few times. The rearrangement joins TRBV7-2 to TRBJ2-1; D gene unclear. Germline V lookup: CDR1 SGHTA, CDR2 FQGNSA. V was clipped by 3 bases and J by 1 base, with 4 bases between them. The CDR3 extends over 13 amino acids. CDR3 sequence reads: CASSFASYNEQFF. Here the CDR3 DNA reads TGTGCCAGCAGCTTCGCGTCCTACAATGAGCAGTTCTTC.

In nucleotides, the CDR3 is TGTGCCAGGGACGAGGGAGGGGAGACCCAGTACTTC. Amino acid sequence: CARDEGGETQYF. The chain is built from TRBV2 and TRBJ2-5; 7 positions match TRBD2. Per the germline V gene, CDR1 is SNHLY and CDR2 is FYNNEI. This CDR3 contains 12 residues. With V trimmed by 9 bases and J by 5 bases, 6 bases remained unmatched.